Listed here are 29 T cell receptor beta chains from one sample, sequenced in a study of T cells in Graves' hyperthyroidism and ophthalmopathy. It was RNA transcripts that yielded the amplified TCR beta CDR3 regions. First-round RT-PCR targeting the TCR CDR3 was performed with the HTBI primer set. TCRdb processed the multiplex PCR reads anew with MiXCR; each CDR3 protein has one entry. The table shows over 650,000 distinct CDR3 sequences, with 16% occurring only once. The specimen sequenced was blood. The receptors were gathered from a man aged 18 to 35 with Graves' hyperthyroidism.

This clonotype was counted many times. This chain uses TRBV11-2 with TRBJ1-6, with 7 bases identical to TRBD1. The germline gives CDR1 SGHAT, CDR2 FQNNGV. After removal of 3 bases from V and 8 bases from J, the junction contained 7 bases not matched to a gene. This CDR3 region has 15 residues. The CDR3: CASSLNRGVHSPLHF. CDR3 sequence (DNA): TGTGCCAGCAGCTTGAACAGGGGTGTTCATTCACCCCTCCACTTT. The full variable domain, in which reference TRBV11-2 and TRBJ1-6 provide the parts outside the CDR3, is EAGVAQSPRYKIIEKRQSVAFWCNPISGHATLYWYQQILGQGPKLLIQFQNNGVVDDSQLPKDRFSAERLKGVDSTLKIQPAKLEDSAVYLCASSLNRGVHSPLHFGNGTRLTVT.

The chain combines TRBV2 with TRBJ2-7, with 8 bases identical to TRBD2. The CDR3 runs 14 residues. After removal of 6 bases from V and 3 bases from J, the junction contained 7 bases not matched to a gene. Germline V CDR1 and CDR2: SNHLY, FYNNEI. The CDR3: CASRVRAGDYEQYF. The CDR3 nucleotides are TGTGCCAGCAGAGTCAGAGCGGGGGACTACGAGCAGTACTTC.

This clonotype has a count of ten or more. The rearrangement links TRBV27 to TRBJ2-5; 7 bases are shared with TRBD2. The CDR3 extends over 13 amino acids. J lost 2 bases, V lost 4 bases, and 1 base had no gene match. CDR1 is MNHEY and CDR2 is SMNVEV in the germline V gene (reference sequence). The CDR3 is CASSYGGQETQYF. The DNA for the CDR3 is TGTGCCAGCAGTTACGGGGGGCAAGAGACCCAGTACTTC.

This clonotype was counted ten times or more. This chain uses TRBV15 with TRBJ1-2; D is perhaps TRBD1 (5 bases). The V end was cut by 1 base, the J end by 0 bases, with 15 bases between. The CDR3 runs to 17 residues. Germline-derived CDR1 and CDR2 are LNHNV and YYDKDF (reference sequence). The CDR3 is CATSRAVVTGANYGYTF. The CDR3 DNA reads as TGTGCCACCAGCAGAGCTGTTGTTACAGGAGCTAACTATGGCTACACCTTC. The variable domain in full, completed from reference TRBV15 and TRBJ1-2, reads DAMVIQNPRYQVTQFGKPVTLSCSQTLNHNVMYWYQQKSSQAPKLLFHYYDKDFNNEADTPDNFQSRRPNTSFCFLDIRSPGLGDTAMYLCATSRAVVTGANYGYTFGSGTRLTVV.

This clonotype was recorded a few times. The rearrangement uses TRBV7-9 and TRBJ2-1; 10 positions match TRBD1. This CDR3 has 15 residues. The V gene's germline CDR1 is SEHNR and CDR2 FQNEAQ (reference sequence). V shed 5 bases, J shed 10 bases, and the junction held 11 bases outside the gene matches. The CDR3 reads CASSPRDRGYAEQFF. The CDR3 nucleotides are TGTGCCAGCAGCCCCCGGGACAGGGGATACGCCGAGCAGTTCTTC.

The chain couples TRBV7-9 to TRBJ2-7, with TRBD2 identical over 9 bases. Germline V gene data show CDR1 as SEHNR and CDR2 as FQNEAQ (reference sequence). V gave up 5 bases and J gave up 3 bases; unmatched junction bases: 20. This CDR3 is 19 amino acids long. Here the CDR3 DNA reads TGTGCCAGCAGCCCGGCGGGGGGGTCCTGGACTAGCGCCTTCTACGAGCAGTACTTC. Encoded protein: CASSPAGGSWTSAFYEQYF.

The chain has TRBV6-9 and TRBJ1-1; D gene ambiguous. Trimming cost V 3 bases and J 5 bases, with 22 bases left between them. Germline lookup yields CDR1 MNHGY and CDR2 SVAAGI. The CDR3 has 17 amino acids. CDR3 loop: CASSYPRPRRRGTEAFF. The CDR3 DNA follows: TGTGCCAGCAGTTACCCAAGACCAAGACGACGTGGGACTGAAGCTTTCTTT.

The chain is built from TRBV28 and TRBJ2-4; tentatively, D is TRBD1 (5 bases). V lost 3 bases to trimming and J lost 1 base, with 19 bases between them. This CDR3 has 18 amino acids. Germline CDR1 and CDR2: MDHEN and SYDVKM. The CDR3 reads CASSLGLGRAIAKNIQYF. In DNA form, the CDR3 reads TGTGCCAGCAGTTTGGGGTTGGGCAGGGCGATTGCCAAAAACATTCAGTACTTC.

The genes are TRBV5-1 and TRBJ2-5, with TRBD1 identical over 8 bases. Trimming took 4 bases from V and 5 from J; bases not matched to a gene: 7. This CDR3 contains 14 residues. Germline CDR1 and CDR2: SGHRS and YFSETQ. This CDR3 is CASSTVTGAETQYF. CDR3 nucleotide sequence: TGCGCCAGCAGCACGGTGACAGGGGCCGAGACCCAGTACTTC.

This clonotype was picked up many times. The chain has TRBV28 and TRBJ2-7; no firm D call. Germline values: CDR1 MDHEN, CDR2 SYDVKM. V dropped 7 bases and J dropped 4 bases, with 17 bases sitting between them. There are 14 residues in the CDR3. The CDR3 spells CASTMWGSGYEQYF. CDR3 nucleotides: TGTGCCAGCACCATGTGGGGAAGTGGTTACGAGCAGTACTTC.

The sample holds many counts of this clonotype. One end of the junction is discordant with germline, which a read error may explain. The rearrangement links TRBV28 to TRBJ2-5, with D possibly being TRBD1 (6 bases). Germline CDR1 MDHEN, CDR2 SYDVKM. CDR3 size: 11 residues. CDR3 DNA: TGTGCCAGCAGTTTCTGGGACAACGTCGACTTC. It translates to CASSFWDNVDF.

This clonotype has just a few counts. The V call is TRBV28, the J call TRBJ1-4; tentative D call: TRBD1 (5 bases). The CDR3 contains 16 residues. Germline CDR1 is MDHEN and CDR2 is SYDVKM. The V and J ends lost 6 bases and 8 bases respectively, with 22 bases between them. The CDR3 spells CASSPGGGGIAEKLFF. CDR3 bases: TGTGCCAGCAGCCCGGGGGGGGGGGGAATTGCAGAAAAACTGTTTTTT.

The chain employs TRBV7-2 and TRBJ2-4; a weak D match, TRBD2 (6 bases). The ends were cut back, 7 bases at V and 8 bases at J, with 15 bases in the middle. Germline CDR1 reads SGHTA; CDR2 reads FQGNSA. This CDR3 comprises 13 residues. Here the CDR3 reads CASTPLGGDIQYF. CDR3 bases: TGTGCCAGCACCCCCTTAGGAGGGGACATTCAGTACTTC.

There are a few counts of this clonotype. The chain uses TRBV7-9 and TRBJ2-3; D is ambiguous. There are 14 residues in the CDR3. Looked up from germline, CDR1 is SEHNR and CDR2 is FQNEAQ (reference sequence). Trimming pared 5 bases from V and 1 base from J, leaving 10 bases between. In nucleotides, the CDR3 is TGTGCCAGCAGCGATGGACGGCGCACAGATACGCAGTATTTT. It codes for CASSDGRRTDTQYF.

The DNA of the CDR3 is TGTGCCAGCAAGGTGGGGCGGTCAAATTCACCCCTCCACTTT. Protein sequence: CASKVGRSNSPLHF. J is TRBJ1-6 and V is TRBV6-1; a possible D gene is TRBD1 (5 bases). The V and J ends lost 7 bases and 7 bases respectively, with 14 bases between them. Germline CDR1 is MNHNS and CDR2 is SASEGT. This CDR3 comprises 14 residues.

This clonotype was picked up many times. The chain carries TRBV7-9 and TRBJ2-7, with 8 nucleotides matching TRBD1. This CDR3 is built from 13 residues. The J segment lost 5 bases and the V segment lost 2 bases, leaving 2 bases of the junction unmatched. Per germline, CDR1 SEHNR and CDR2 FQNEAQ (reference sequence). The CDR3, as DNA: TGTGCCAGCAGCTTACAGGGGGCGGACGAGCAGTACTTC. Protein: CASSLQGADEQYF.

The table lists this clonotype with many counts. The V call is TRBV30, the J call TRBJ2-2; 9 bases agree with TRBD1. This CDR3 is 14 amino acids long. Germline CDR1 reads GTSNPN; CDR2 reads SVGIG (reference sequence). V trimming: 0 bases; J trimming: 9 bases; junction bases outside the gene matches: 5. This CDR3 reads CAWSVEDRGWELFF. CDR3 in DNA: TGTGCCTGGAGTGTAGAGGACAGGGGTTGGGAGCTGTTTTTT.

This clonotype occurred many times. The V call is TRBV7-3, the J call TRBJ2-1; D is unclear. The CDR3 contains 13 residues. Germline values: CDR1 SGHTA, CDR2 FQGTGA. The ends were cut back, 0 bases at V and 10 bases at J, with 10 bases in the middle. DNA for the CDR3: TGTGCCAGCAGCTTAACGTTTGCGTCCGAGCAGTTCTTC. This translates into CASSLTFASEQFF.

This clonotype was recorded many times. The chain combines TRBV7-9 with TRBJ2-3, with 8 bases lining up with TRBD2. After removal of 3 bases from V and 3 bases from J, the junction contained 2 bases not matched to a gene. Germline V gene sequence: CDR1 SEHNR, CDR2 FQNEAQ (reference sequence). CDR3 length: 14 residues. CDR3 sequence reads: CASSFGTRTDTQYF. The CDR3 nucleotides read TGTGCCAGCAGCTTCGGGACTAGAACAGATACGCAGTATTTT.

This clonotype has a handful of counts. The gene calls are TRBV7-6 and TRBJ1-4; a possible D gene is TRBD1 (6 bases). The CDR3 contains 15 residues. V dropped 1 base and J dropped 8 bases, with 14 bases sitting between them. Germline V gene sequence: CDR1 SGHVS, CDR2 FNYEAQ. CDR3 region: CASSLEGRGREKLFF. CDR3 in DNA: TGTGCCAGCAGCTTAGAAGGCAGGGGTAGAGAAAAACTGTTTTTT.

In this sample, this clonotype turned up many times. The chain couples TRBV28 to TRBJ1-2; a weak D match, TRBD1 (6 bases). Germline V gene sequence: CDR1 MDHEN, CDR2 SYDVKM. This CDR3 has 13 amino acids. Between the trimmed V and J ends, which lost 7 bases and 4 bases, there was a span of 13 bases. CDR3 sequence (DNA): TGTGCCAGCACCCCCGGGACACCCTATGGCTACACCTTC. Its translation is CASTPGTPYGYTF.

This clonotype showed up just a few times. The chain is built from TRBV28 and TRBJ2-5; D may be TRBD1 or TRBD2 (5 bases each). Trimming shortened V by 6 bases and J by 5 bases, and 19 bases separated the two germline ends. This CDR3 spans 15 amino acids. Germline lookup yields CDR1 MDHEN and CDR2 SYDVKM. This CDR3 reads CASSSGTVNGETQYF. CDR3 in DNA: TGTGCCAGCAGCTCCGGGACCGTGAATGGGGAGACCCAGTACTTC.

V gene TRBV9 combines with J gene TRBJ2-2, with D uncertain. The CDR3 sequence is 16 residues long. V lost 4 bases and J lost 5, with 18 bases in between. In germline, CDR1 is SGDLS, CDR2 YYNGEE. CDR3 sequence (DNA): TGTGCCAGCAGCCCCTCCCCCCGGTTGTATACCGGGGAGCTGTTTTTT. This codes for CASSPSPRLYTGELFF.

This clonotype was recorded a few times. The chain employs TRBV20-1 and TRBJ2-7; TRBD1 matches at 7 bases. Trimming at V came to 0 bases and at J to 0 bases, leaving 5 bases not matched to a gene. Germline V gene sequence: CDR1 DFQATT, CDR2 SNEGSKA (reference sequence). This CDR3 is 15 amino acids long. CDR3 loop: CSARDFQGDSYEQYF. The CDR3 nucleotides read TGCAGTGCTAGAGATTTCCAGGGGGACTCCTACGAGCAGTACTTC.

This clonotype was seen many times. The CDR3 bases are TGCAGTGCTAGAGAGACAAAGGGGTTCCAAGAGACCCAGTACTTC. As protein: CSARETKGFQETQYF. The chain carries TRBV20-1 and TRBJ2-5; D possibly corresponds to TRBD1 (5 bases). In germline, CDR1 is DFQATT, CDR2 SNEGSKA (reference sequence). The CDR3 runs 15 residues. V was shortened by 0 bases and J by 1 base, with 12 bases between the two germline ends.

This chain joins TRBV27 and TRBJ1-2; D might be TRBD1 (6 bases). Germline CDR1 and CDR2: MNHEY and SMNVEV (reference sequence). CDR3 length: 15 amino acids. The germline V and J ends were trimmed by 6 bases and 2 bases, with 16 bases remaining between them. This CDR3 reads CASRPSGVSNYGYTF. The CDR3 DNA follows: TGTGCCAGCAGGCCTTCAGGGGTATCGAACTATGGCTACACCTTC.

This clonotype was observed a few times. This rearrangement joins TRBV28 to TRBJ1-1; 8 bases line up with TRBD1. CDR1 and CDR2 from the germline V gene are MDHEN and SYDVKM. The CDR3 sequence is 13 residues long. V gave up 3 bases and J gave up 7 bases; unmatched junction bases: 4. This chain's CDR3 is CASSFGQGSEAFF. CDR3 nucleotides: TGTGCCAGCAGTTTCGGACAGGGTAGTGAAGCTTTCTTT.

This clonotype was observed at least ten times. The chain uses TRBV12-3 or TRBV12-4 and TRBJ2-1; D may be TRBD2 (6 bases). V was shortened by 3 bases and J by 6 bases, with 9 bases between the two germline ends. This CDR3 is 13 amino acids long. DNA for the CDR3: TGTGCCAGCAGTTTGGGACTTCCCAATGAGCAGTTCTTC. Its protein is CASSLGLPNEQFF.

This clonotype was seen many times. The rearrangement uses TRBV7-9 and TRBJ1-6; D call uncertain. The ends were cut back, 2 bases at V and 9 bases at J, with 5 bases in the middle. The CDR3 sequence is 12 residues long. The V gene's germline CDR1 is SEHNR and CDR2 FQNEAQ (reference sequence). The DNA of the CDR3 is TGTGCCAGCAGCTTAAGGCGTTCACCCCTCCACTTT. Protein product: CASSLRRSPLHF.